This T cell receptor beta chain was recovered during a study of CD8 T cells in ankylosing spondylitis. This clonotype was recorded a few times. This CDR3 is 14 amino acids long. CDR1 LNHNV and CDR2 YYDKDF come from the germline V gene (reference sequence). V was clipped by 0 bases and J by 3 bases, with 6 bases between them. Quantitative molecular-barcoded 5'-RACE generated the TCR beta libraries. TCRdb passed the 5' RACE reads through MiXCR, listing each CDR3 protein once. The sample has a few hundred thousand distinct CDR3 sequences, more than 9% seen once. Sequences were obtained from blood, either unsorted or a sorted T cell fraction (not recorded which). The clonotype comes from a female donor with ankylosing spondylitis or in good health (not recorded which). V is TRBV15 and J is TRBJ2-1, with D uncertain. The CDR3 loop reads CATSRDVRYNEQFF. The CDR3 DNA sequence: TGTGCCACCAGCAGAGACGTGCGCTACAATGAGCAGTTCTTC.